This T cell receptor (beta chain) was sequenced in a study of shared clonotypes between healthy human individuals. V gave up 3 bases and J gave up 4 bases; unmatched junction bases: 13. Germline CDR1 reads LNHDA; CDR2 reads SQIVND (reference sequence). This CDR3 has 18 residues. CD45RO negativity and positive selection for CCR7 defined naive CD8 cells, a population that excluded terminally differentiated effector memory CD45RA+ cells. Every one of the donors was a Caucasian adult that lived in Nashville, Tennessee. Overall study findings and caveats: Naive subsets usually exceeded memory subsets in estimated richness. Of the naive CD4 clonotypes, approximately 5% were shared across several donors.

As to this clone: Its antigen is as yet unknown.

Sequencing used immunoSEQ multiplex PCR; TCRdb keeps in-frame clones, though not all of them. Of roughly 2,000,000 clones detected, roughly 93% appear once; the ten largest clones hold more than 1.5%. Sequencing was carried out using naive CD8+ T cells from PBMCs. The chain is built from TRBV19 and TRBJ1-5; TRBD1 aligns across 9 bases. The receptor was isolated from a man between 18 and 29 years old in good health. Some clones in this sample may be carry-over from other donors' samples. CDR3 DNA sequence: TGTGCCAGTAGTATCAATGGAGGGACAGGGTTATGGAATCAGCCCCAGCATTTT. It codes for CASSINGGTGLWNQPQHF. The full variable domain, in which reference TRBV19 and TRBJ1-5 provide the parts outside the CDR3, is DGGITQSPKYLFRKEGQNVTLSCEQNLNHDAMYWYRQDPGQGLRLIYYSQIVNDFQKGDIAEGYSVSREKKESFPLTVTSAQKNPTAFYLCASSINGGTGLWNQPQHFGDGTRLSIL.